Listed below are T cell receptor beta chains from one sample, sequenced in a study of breast tumors, draining lymph nodes, adjacent tissues. TCRdb reprocessed the multiplex PCR reads with MiXCR, giving one entry per CDR3 protein. In the table there are over 250,000 distinct CDR3 sequences, around 30% of which are singletons. Input material: axillary lymph node tissue. The source is a female donor with breast cancer. Some clones in this sample may be carry-over from other donors' samples. CDR3s include the opening cysteine and the closing phenylalanine or tryptophan. The D gene is left open where the match is weak. Clone size is not always given. Where it is, it says once, few, many or a class for expanded clones.

v_call,d_call,clone_size,j_call,cdr3_aa,cdr3_nt
TRBV7-2,.,many,TRBJ2-1,CASSFSASMGNEQFF,TGTGCCAGCAGCTTCTCGGCGAGCATGGGCAATGAGCAGTTCTTC
TRBV5-1,TRBD2,.,TRBJ2-1,CASSTVAGGGKRFF,TGCGCCAGCAGCACCGTAGCGGGAGGGGGTAAGCGGTTCTTC
TRBV9,TRBD2,.,TRBJ2-1,CASSVFAGDNEQFF,TGTGCCAGCAGCGTGTTTGCGGGAGACAATGAGCAGTTCTTC
TRBV7-9,TRBD1,many,TRBJ1-3,CASSYTGGGNTIYF,TGTGCCAGCAGCTATACAGGGGGAGGAAACACCATATATTTT
TRBV7-8,TRBD2,many,TRBJ2-1,CASSLLAGRSSEQFF,TGTGCCAGCAGCTTACTAGCGGGAAGGAGTAGTGAGCAGTTCTTC
TRBV6-2/TRBV6-3,.,few,TRBJ2-1,CASSSAVSFPYNEQFF,TGTGCCAGCAGCTCCGCCGTTAGCTTCCCGTACAATGAGCAGTTCTTC
TRBV20-1,TRBD2,many,TRBJ2-1,CSADPGLAQSDEQFF,TGCAGTGCCGATCCGGGACTAGCCCAATCGGATGAGCAGTTCTTC
TRBV20-1,.,.,TRBJ2-1,CSAMWLAAYTEQFF,TGCAGTGCTATGTGGCTAGCAGCATACACTGAGCAGTTCTTC
TRBV2,.,many,TRBJ1-5,CASSEDQPQHF,TGTGCCAGCAGTGAGGACCAGCCCCAGCATTTT
TRBV11-2,.,many,TRBJ1-4,CASSPGTVINEKLFF,TGTGCCAGCAGCCCCGGGACGGTCATTAATGAAAAACTGTTTTTT
TRBV29-1,.,many,TRBJ2-1,CSGVAGGYNEQFF,TGCAGCGGGGTAGCTGGAGGTTACAATGAGCAGTTCTTC
TRBV19,.,many,TRBJ2-2,CASRRGTNTGELFF,TGTGCCAGTAGGCGGGGTACGAACACCGGGGAGCTGTTTTTT
TRBV19,TRBD2,once,TRBJ2-6,CASSRESGAYVLTF,TGTGCCAGTAGTAGGGAGAGCGGGGCCTACGTCCTGACTTTC
TRBV11-3,TRBD1,many,TRBJ2-1,CASSLGRGSYNEQFF,TGTGCCAGCAGCTTAGGCAGGGGGAGCTACAATGAGCAGTTCTTC
TRBV5-1,TRBD1,many,TRBJ2-7,CASSWDRGVHEQYF,TGCGCCAGCAGCTGGGACAGGGGGGTCCACGAGCAGTACTTC